A selection of T cell receptor beta chains follows, all from one sample in a study of cytomegalovirus exposure and HLA in healthy donors. TCRdb's table, derived via immunoSEQ multiplex PCR, lists solely in-frame clones and lacks some. The sample has approximately 120,000 clones; around four fifths are singletons. The source material was PBMCs. Source of these receptors: a woman between 50 and 59 years old in good health and CMV-seropositive. Both conserved end residues are part of each CDR3. D genes are given only for firm matches. Clone size appears in some rows only: once, few, many, or a class for an expanded clone.

clone_size: -
d_call: -
j_call: TRBJ2-7
v_call: TRBV10-3
cdr3_aa: CAISESGGSYEQYF
cdr3_nt: TGTGCCATCAGTGAGTCAGGGGGCTCCTACGAGCAGTACTTC

clone_size: -
d_call: -
j_call: TRBJ2-3
v_call: TRBV9
cdr3_aa: CASSVAPYTDTQYF
cdr3_nt: TGTGCCAGCAGCGTAGCTCCTTACACAGATACGCAGTATTTT

clone_size: -
d_call: -
j_call: TRBJ2-1
v_call: TRBV7-6
cdr3_aa: CASSLSLAGASYNEQFF
cdr3_nt: TGTGCCAGCAGCTTGAGTTTGGCGGGGGCTTCCTACAATGAGCAGTTCTTC

clone_size: -
d_call: -
j_call: TRBJ2-5
v_call: TRBV18
cdr3_aa: CASSPRREETQYF
cdr3_nt: TGTGCCAGCTCACCAAGGAGAGAAGAGACCCAGTACTTC

clone_size: -
d_call: -
j_call: TRBJ1-1
v_call: TRBV7-9
cdr3_aa: CSSSLGRAEAFF
cdr3_nt: TGTTCCAGCAGCTTAGGGCGGGCTGAAGCTTTCTTT

clone_size: -
d_call: TRBD1
j_call: TRBJ2-7
v_call: TRBV2
cdr3_aa: CASRDPGGYHEQYF
cdr3_nt: TGTGCCAGCAGGGATCCAGGGGGCTACCACGAGCAGTACTTC

clone_size: -
d_call: -
j_call: TRBJ2-1
v_call: TRBV14
cdr3_aa: CASSQGLAANEQFF
cdr3_nt: TGTGCCAGCAGCCAAGGTTTAGCGGCCAATGAGCAGTTCTTC

clone_size: -
d_call: TRBD1
j_call: TRBJ2-5
v_call: TRBV29-1
cdr3_aa: CSAEGGGTQETQYF
cdr3_nt: TGCAGCGCTGAAGGGGGCGGAACACAAGAGACCCAGTACTTC

clone_size: -
d_call: -
j_call: TRBJ2-7
v_call: TRBV7-9
cdr3_aa: CASSPRGVVTYEQYF
cdr3_nt: TGTGCCAGCAGCCCCCGCGGGGTGGTGACCTACGAGCAGTACTTC

clone_size: once
d_call: -
j_call: TRBJ1-1
v_call: TRBV13
cdr3_aa: CASSLGRLEAFF
cdr3_nt: TGTGCCAGCAGCTTAGGCAGGCTTGAAGCTTTCTTT

clone_size: -
d_call: TRBD1
j_call: TRBJ1-1
v_call: TRBV7-9
cdr3_aa: CASSRFSGQGNTEAFF
cdr3_nt: TGTGCCAGCAGCCGCTTCTCGGGACAGGGGAACACTGAAGCTTTCTTT

clone_size: -
d_call: TRBD1
j_call: TRBJ2-7
v_call: TRBV6-1
cdr3_aa: CASTPTGGFGNEQYF
cdr3_nt: TGTGCCAGCACCCCTACAGGGGGCTTTGGTAACGAGCAGTACTTC

clone_size: few
d_call: TRBD1
j_call: TRBJ1-1
v_call: TRBV9
cdr3_aa: CASSVEGQGTEAFF
cdr3_nt: TGTGCCAGCAGCGTAGAGGGACAGGGAACTGAAGCTTTCTTT

clone_size: -
d_call: -
j_call: TRBJ2-7
v_call: TRBV5-1
cdr3_aa: CASSLIPGLDEQYF
cdr3_nt: TGCGCCAGCAGCTTGATCCCGGGTCTTGACGAGCAGTACTTC

clone_size: -
d_call: TRBD2
j_call: TRBJ2-7
v_call: TRBV5-1
cdr3_aa: CASSKSGRVYEQYF
cdr3_nt: TGCGCCAGCAGCAAAAGCGGGAGGGTCTACGAGCAGTACTTC

clone_size: -
d_call: -
j_call: TRBJ1-4
v_call: TRBV7-8
cdr3_aa: CASSFSQTADATNEKLFF
cdr3_nt: TGTGCCAGCAGCTTTAGTCAGACAGCCGATGCAACTAATGAAAAACTGTTTTTT

clone_size: -
d_call: -
j_call: TRBJ1-2
v_call: TRBV29-1
cdr3_aa: CSVVVQSNYGYTF
cdr3_nt: TGCAGCGTTGTGGTACAGTCAAACTATGGCTACACCTTC

clone_size: -
d_call: -
j_call: TRBJ1-2
v_call: TRBV7-2
cdr3_aa: CASSSTPYGYTF
cdr3_nt: TGTGCCAGCAGCTCTACGCCCTATGGCTACACCTTC

clone_size: -
d_call: -
j_call: TRBJ1-1
v_call: TRBV7-3
cdr3_aa: CASSLRQTTEAFF
cdr3_nt: TGTGCCAGCAGCTTAAGACAGACCACTGAAGCTTTCTTT

clone_size: -
d_call: -
j_call: TRBJ2-2
v_call: TRBV9
cdr3_aa: CASSISGTGELFF
cdr3_nt: TGTGCCAGCAGTATTAGCGGCACCGGGGAGCTGTTTTTT

clone_size: -
d_call: -
j_call: TRBJ1-1
v_call: TRBV6-1
cdr3_aa: CASSNMNTEAFF
cdr3_nt: TGTGCCAGCAGCAACATGAACACTGAAGCTTTCTTT

clone_size: -
d_call: -
j_call: TRBJ2-2
v_call: TRBV27
cdr3_aa: CASSPTVVLSNTGELFF
cdr3_nt: TGTGCCAGCAGTCCCACCGTAGTTCTGTCGAACACCGGGGAGCTGTTTTTT

clone_size: -
d_call: TRBD1
j_call: TRBJ1-1
v_call: TRBV7-9
cdr3_aa: CASRKTGEGTEAFF
cdr3_nt: TGTGCCAGCAGAAAGACAGGGGAGGGCACTGAAGCTTTCTTT

clone_size: -
d_call: TRBD1
j_call: TRBJ1-1
v_call: TRBV5-4
cdr3_aa: CASSPPQGRNTEAFF
cdr3_nt: TGTGCCAGCAGCCCCCCACAGGGGCGGAACACTGAAGCTTTCTTT

clone_size: -
d_call: -
j_call: TRBJ2-7
v_call: TRBV5-6
cdr3_aa: CASSLVGEGGYEQYF
cdr3_nt: TGTGCCAGCAGCTTGGTGGGGGAGGGGGGCTACGAGCAGTACTTC

clone_size: -
d_call: TRBD2
j_call: TRBJ2-1
v_call: TRBV19
cdr3_aa: CASSIGSREEFF
cdr3_nt: TGTGCCAGTAGTATTGGTAGCCGGGAGGAGTTCTTC

clone_size: -
d_call: TRBD2
j_call: TRBJ2-5
v_call: TRBV27
cdr3_aa: CASSLRATSGEARETQYF
cdr3_nt: TGTGCCAGCAGTCTCAGGGCCACTAGCGGGGAGGCCAGGGAGACCCAGTACTTC